These 32 T cell receptor beta chains came from one sample sequenced in a study of cytomegalovirus exposure and HLA in healthy donors. PCR primers comprised 60 Vbeta and 13 Jbeta primers. Clones were sequenced by immunoSEQ multiplex PCR, and TCRdb holds only the in-frame ones, with some missing. In the table there are approximately 170,000 clones, roughly 80% of which are singletons. Sequencing was carried out using PBMCs. Source of these receptors: a man between 18 and 35 years old in good health and CMV-seropositive.

Here the CDR3 DNA reads TGTGCCAGCAGTTCCGGGACAGGGGGTGTAGGGTATGGCTACACCTTC. Encoded protein: CASSSGTGGVGYGYTF. The chain recombines TRBV6-5 with TRBJ1-2, with 11 positions matching TRBD1. Germline V CDR1 and CDR2: MNHEY, SVGAGI. The CDR3 sequence is 16 residues long. V lost 4 bases and J lost 5; bases outside the gene matches: 9.

The chain combines TRBV10-3 with TRBJ2-5; TRBD1 matches at 8 bases. The end of the DNA is better explained by TRBJ2-7, so the J call may be wrong. The CDR3 is 15 residues long. Germline CDR1 reads ENHRY; CDR2 reads SYGVKD. CDR3 in DNA: TGTGCCATCAGTGAGGCAGGGGGCGGGAAGTACGAGCAGTACTTC. Protein product: CAISEAGGGKYEQYF.

The gene calls are TRBV4-1 and TRBJ2-5; 7 nucleotides agree with TRBD2. Germline-derived CDR1 and CDR2 are MGHRA and YSYEKL. J was trimmed by 2 bases and V by 0 bases; bases with no gene match: 12. This CDR3 has 18 amino acids. In nucleotides, the CDR3 is TGCGCCAGCAGCCAAGATGCTGTCGGACTAGGCCTACAAGAGACCCAGTACTTC. Its protein product is CASSQDAVGLGLQETQYF.

The V and J genes are TRBV19 and TRBJ1-5; 10 positions match TRBD1. V trimming: 10 bases; J trimming: 7 bases; junction bases outside the gene matches: 10. Germline CDR1 LNHDA, CDR2 SQIVND (reference sequence). The CDR3 length is 14 residues. This CDR3 reads CAKHRDRGDQPQHF. In DNA, the CDR3 is TGTGCCAAACACCGGGACAGGGGAGACCAGCCCCAGCATTTT. Full variable domain (outside the CDR3, taken from reference TRBV19 and TRBJ1-5): DGGITQSPKYLFRKEGQNVTLSCEQNLNHDAMYWYRQDPGQGLRLIYYSQIVNDFQKGDIAEGYSVSREKKESFPLTVTSAQKNPTAFYLCAKHRDRGDQPQHFGDGTRLSIL.

The chain joins TRBV28 to TRBJ2-1; D unresolved. Germline V CDR1 and CDR2: MDHEN, SYDVKM. This CDR3 spans 14 amino acids. The ends were cut back, 2 bases at V and 7 bases at J, with 12 bases in the middle. CDR3 DNA: TGTGCCAGCAGTTTAATTCAGGTATCGAATGAGCAGTTCTTC. Its translation is CASSLIQVSNEQFF.

The chain has TRBV27 and TRBJ2-7; D might be TRBD2 (5 bases). V lost 3 bases to trimming and J lost 2 bases, with 11 bases between them. Germline V gene sequence: CDR1 MNHEY, CDR2 SMNVEV (reference sequence). CDR3 size: 14 residues. The CDR3 coding sequence is TGTGCCAGCAGTTTTCGTGGGAGAGCCTACGAGCAGTACTTC. Amino acid sequence: CASSFRGRAYEQYF.

V usage is TRBV5-1 and J usage is TRBJ2-1, with D unresolved. The CDR3 contains 14 residues. Germline V gene data show CDR1 as SGHRS and CDR2 as YFSETQ. Trimming removed 0 bases from V and 1 base from J, with 5 bases in between. The CDR3: CASSLGNSYNEQFF. The CDR3 region has the DNA TGCGCCAGCAGCTTGGGTAATTCCTACAATGAGCAGTTCTTC.

The chain has TRBV5-6 and TRBJ2-2; unclear D gene. V was clipped by 0 bases and J by 6 bases, with 6 bases between them. Germline CDR1 SGHDT, CDR2 YYEEEE. The CDR3 spans 13 residues. The DNA of the CDR3 is TGTGCCAGCAGCTTGGGTGGAGCCGGGGAGCTGTTTTTT. It specifies CASSLGGAGELFF.

This clone has only one observation. V usage is TRBV25-1 and J usage is TRBJ1-2, with 10 bases aligning to TRBD1. CDR1 is MGHDK and CDR2 is SYGVNS in the germline V gene. The V segment lost 3 bases and the J segment 3 bases; nucleotides outside the gene matches: 4. This CDR3 contains 15 residues. As DNA, the CDR3 is TGTGCCAGCAGTGACCCCGGGACAGGGGACTATGGCTACACCTTC. As protein: CASSDPGTGDYGYTF.

The CDR3 region is CASSFGTLYEQYF. CDR3 DNA sequence: TGTGCCAGCAGCTTCGGGACACTGTACGAGCAGTACTTC. The rearrangement links TRBV11-2 to TRBJ2-7; tentative D call: TRBD1 (6 bases). This CDR3 spans 13 amino acids. Per the germline V gene, CDR1 is SGHAT and CDR2 is FQNNGV. V was clipped by 3 bases and J by 4 bases, with 10 bases between them. Full variable domain (missing parts from reference TRBV11-2 and TRBJ2-7): EAGVAQSPRYKIIEKRQSVAFWCNPISGHATLYWYQQILGQGPKLLIQFQNNGVVDDSQLPKDRFSAERLKGVDSTLKIQPAKLEDSAVYLCASSFGTLYEQYFGPGTRLTVT.

This clone was seen once. The V call is TRBV29-1, the J call TRBJ1-4, with a tentative D call TRBD1 (5 bases). V lost 3 bases and J 7 bases, leaving 12 bases between the germline ends. The germline V gene has CDR1 SQVTM and CDR2 ANQGSEA. This CDR3 is built from 13 residues. CDR3: CSVEVRASEKLFF. CDR3 coding DNA: TGCAGCGTTGAGGTCAGGGCAAGTGAAAAACTGTTTTTT.

The V and J genes are TRBV5-5 and TRBJ1-3; D gene uncertain. This CDR3 is built from 14 residues. Germline CDR1 SGHKS, CDR2 YYEKEE (reference sequence). V was cut by 4 bases and J by 5 bases, with 13 bases left in between. The CDR3 sequence: CASSPAVERNTIYF. In DNA form, the CDR3 reads TGTGCCAGCAGCCCGGCGGTGGAGAGAAACACCATATATTTT.

The rearrangement links TRBV7-9 to TRBJ1-1; D not certain. CDR1 is SEHNR and CDR2 is FQNEAQ in the germline V gene (reference sequence). This CDR3 region has 12 residues. With 5 bases removed from V and 4 bases from J, the gap between germline ends came to 8 bases. DNA of the CDR3: TGTGCCAGCAGCGTCTACTCCACTGAAGCTTTCTTT. Protein product: CASSVYSTEAFF.

This rearrangement joins TRBV18 to TRBJ1-1; D gene unclear. Germline values: CDR1 KGHSH, CDR2 LQKENI. The CDR3 length is 13 residues. The V end was cut by 3 bases, the J end by 0 bases, with 5 bases between. In DNA, the CDR3 is TGTGCCAGCTCACCGGAGCTGAACACTGAAGCTTTCTTT. Encoded protein: CASSPELNTEAFF.

The rearrangement uses TRBV6-1 and TRBJ1-2; TRBD1 agrees at 7 bases. This CDR3 spans 14 amino acids. After removal of 2 bases from V and 6 bases from J, the junction contained 6 bases not matched to a gene. The germline gives CDR1 MNHNS, CDR2 SASEGT. CDR3 sequence reads: CASSETWQGDGYTF. Here the CDR3 DNA reads TGTGCCAGCAGTGAAACGTGGCAGGGGGATGGCTACACCTTC.

The sample holds one count of this clone. The J gene is TRBJ1-5, the V gene TRBV19; TRBD1 might be the D (5 bases). Per the germline V gene, CDR1 is LNHDA and CDR2 is SQIVND (reference sequence). This CDR3 is 13 amino acids long. Trimming took off 11 bases at V and 2 bases at J, with 13 bases between the two ends. CDR3 region: CACRQSGNQPQHF. The CDR3 DNA reads as TGTGCCTGCCGACAGTCGGGCAATCAGCCCCAGCATTTT.

The rearrangement joins TRBV12-5 to TRBJ1-5; no reliable D call. V was shortened by 3 bases and J by 6 bases, with 3 bases between the two germline ends. Germline V lookup: CDR1 LGHNT, CDR2 FRNRAP. This CDR3 comprises 11 residues. CDR3 in DNA: TGTGCTAGTGGTTTTCGTCAGCCCCAGCATTTT. It encodes CASGFRQPQHF. The whole variable domain, remainder taken from reference TRBV12-5 and TRBJ1-5, is DARVTQTPRHKVTEMGQEVTMRCQPILGHNTVFWYRQTMMQGLELLAYFRNRAPLDDSGMPKDRFSAEMPDATLATLKIQPSEPRDSAVYFCASGFRQPQHFGDGTRLSIL.

The rearrangement uses TRBV5-1 and TRBJ2-5, with 8 bases lining up with TRBD2. J lost 5 bases, V lost 5 bases, and 17 bases had no gene match. The CDR3 covers 17 residues. The germline V gene encodes CDR1 SGHRS and CDR2 YFSETQ. The CDR3 sequence: CASSGGTSVKARETQYF. The CDR3 DNA reads as TGCGCCAGCAGTGGGGGGACTAGTGTCAAGGCGCGGGAGACCCAGTACTTC.

The V and J genes are TRBV28 and TRBJ2-3, with D possibly matching TRBD2 (5 bases). V lost 2 bases, J lost 0 bases, and 6 bases lay in between. This CDR3 region has 14 residues. Germline V gene data show CDR1 as MDHEN and CDR2 as SYDVKM. The CDR3 sequence: CASSLAGSTDTQYF. The CDR3 nucleotides are TGTGCCAGCAGTTTAGCGGGCAGCACAGATACGCAGTATTTT.

The rearrangement links TRBV18 to TRBJ1-1; TRBD1 matches at 8 bases. This CDR3 contains 15 residues. J lost 3 bases, V lost 1 base, and 4 bases had no gene match. The germline CDR1 and CDR2 sequences are KGHSH and LQKENI. CDR3 region: CASSPLDRGYTEAFF. For the CDR3, the DNA is TGTGCCAGCTCACCACTCGACAGGGGATACACTGAAGCTTTCTTT.

This chain connects TRBV29-1 to TRBJ2-2; 11 nucleotides agree with TRBD2. Germline CDR1 is SQVTM and CDR2 is ANQGSEA. V trimming: 0 bases; J trimming: 8 bases; junction bases outside the gene matches: 2. The CDR3 is 14 residues long. CDR3 nucleotide sequence: TGCAGCGTTGAAGATACTAGCGGGAGTGGGGAGCTGTTTTTT. Amino acid sequence: CSVEDTSGSGELFF.

The V call is TRBV28, the J call TRBJ1-2; 10 bases are shared with TRBD1. The CDR3 runs 14 residues. V was pared by 7 bases and J by 6 bases, with 8 bases of the junction left unmatched. Per germline, CDR1 MDHEN and CDR2 SYDVKM. Here the CDR3 reads CASTLDRGPNGYTF. CDR3 DNA sequence: TGTGCCAGCACCCTAGACAGGGGGCCAAATGGCTACACCTTC.

In its sample, this clone was seen a few times. The chain couples TRBV2 to TRBJ1-4; D possibly corresponds to TRBD1 (5 bases). CDR3 length equals 13 residues. Trimming shortened V by 10 bases and J by 3 bases, and 12 bases separated the two germline ends. Germline V gives CDR1 SNHLY, CDR2 FYNNEI. CDR3: CATRTGANEKLFF. The CDR3 DNA sequence: TGTGCCACCAGGACGGGGGCTAATGAAAAACTGTTTTTT.

The rearrangement links TRBV5-1 to TRBJ2-7; 7 nucleotides agree with TRBD1. V shed 0 bases and J 0 bases; nucleotides not matched to a gene: 0. The CDR3 sequence is 14 residues long. Germline V CDR1 and CDR2: SGHRS, YFSETQ. The CDR3, as DNA: TGCGCCAGCAGCTTGGACAGGGGCTCCTACGAGCAGTACTTC. Translating it yields CASSLDRGSYEQYF.

The sample holds one count of this clone. The chain recombines TRBV9 with TRBJ1-4, with 7 bases lining up with TRBD1. Unmatched junction bases numbered 12, after V lost 0 bases and J lost 7 bases. The germline gives CDR1 SGDLS, CDR2 YYNGEE. CDR3 length: 17 amino acids. Here the CDR3 reads CASSVVPGQVDSEKLFF. The CDR3 DNA reads as TGTGCCAGCAGCGTAGTTCCTGGACAGGTCGATAGTGAAAAACTGTTTTTT.

The chain employs TRBV6-1 and TRBJ2-7; D remains ambiguous. The CDR3 loop spans 13 amino acids. V was clipped by 10 bases and J by 1 base, with 14 bases between them. Germline lookup yields CDR1 MNHNS and CDR2 SASEGT. The chain's CDR3 is CATAPPGSYEQYF. The DNA of the CDR3 is TGTGCCACCGCCCCGCCGGGTTCCTACGAGCAGTACTTC.

The J gene is TRBJ1-3, the V gene TRBV28; the D is unclear. V lost 2 bases and J 4 bases, leaving 9 bases between the germline ends. This CDR3 has 14 residues. Per germline, CDR1 MDHEN and CDR2 SYDVKM. The CDR3 sequence: CASSLRRSGNTIYF. In DNA, the CDR3 is TGTGCCAGCAGTTTAAGGAGGTCCGGAAACACCATATATTTT.

This chain connects TRBV7-9 to TRBJ2-7; 8 nucleotides agree with TRBD1. V trimming: 4 bases; J trimming: 0 bases; junction bases outside the gene matches: 5. This CDR3 spans 15 amino acids. CDR1 and CDR2 from the germline V gene are SEHNR and FQNEAQ (reference sequence). CDR3 in amino acids: CASSSWTGSSYEQYF. The CDR3 DNA follows: TGTGCCAGCAGCTCTTGGACAGGGAGCTCCTACGAGCAGTACTTC.

The rearrangement uses TRBV4-1 and TRBJ1-5; D unclear. Trimming left V 0 bases short and J 4 bases short, with 25 bases between. CDR1 is MGHRA, CDR2 YSYEKL, per germline. This CDR3 has 20 residues. CDR3 DNA: TGCGCCAGCAGCCAAGATATTTCCCTTGGAGGAGGTTATAGGAATCAGCCCCAGCATTTT. It codes for CASSQDISLGGGYRNQPQHF.

This clone was found once. The CDR3 sequence: CASSMQMNTEAFF. The CDR3 coding sequence is TGTGCCAGTAGTATGCAGATGAACACTGAAGCTTTCTTT. The chain couples TRBV19 to TRBJ1-1; D is uncertain. CDR1 and CDR2 (germline): LNHDA, SQIVND (reference sequence). The CDR3 runs to 13 residues. V was shortened by 3 bases and J by 0 bases, with 5 bases between the two germline ends.

This clone turned up a few times. The V gene is TRBV27, the J gene TRBJ1-2; D is possibly TRBD1 (5 bases). The CDR3 is 14 residues long. The V gene's germline CDR1 is MNHEY and CDR2 SMNVEV (reference sequence). V was trimmed by 5 bases and J by 6 bases, leaving 16 bases between them. This CDR3 reads CASSNVRDYNGYTF. CDR3 DNA sequence: TGTGCCAGCAGTAACGTCCGGGACTATAATGGCTACACCTTC.

This chain links TRBV15 with TRBJ1-4; no reliable D call. Looked up from germline, CDR1 is LNHNV and CDR2 is YYDKDF (reference sequence). Trimming took 4 bases from V and 4 from J, leaving 10 bases between them. The CDR3 length is 14 residues. CDR3: CATSTGGFNEKLFF. CDR3 in DNA: TGTGCCACCAGCACCGGAGGGTTTAATGAAAAACTGTTTTTT.